This entry concerns a single T cell receptor (beta chain). Between the trimmed V and J ends, which lost 3 bases and 0 bases, there was a span of 6 bases. There are 13 residues in the CDR3. These data belong to a study of blood T cell repertoires in COVID-19. How the authors handled the data: Nucleated cell counts were estimated from reference gene primer amplification. The data were produced by immunoSEQ multiplex PCR, yet TCRdb's version contains in-frame clones alone and is incomplete. The D gene and trimming were derived from the DNA, and the V and J assignments and clone size from that table. The table includes some 150,000 clones, roughly 88% detected once.

This sequence originates from a man in his sixties who had recovered from COVID-19. This chain connects TRBV12-3 or TRBV12-4 to TRBJ2-7; D is undetermined. Sequenced material: peripheral blood. The CDR3: CASSFPSSYEQYF. DNA for the CDR3: TGTGCCAGCAGTTTTCCGAGCTCCTACGAGCAGTACTTC.